This T cell receptor (beta chain) comes out of a study of CD8 T cells in Susac syndrome. Study results and limitations: That the number of individuals in its TCR sequencing and HLA analysis was relatively small was acknowledged by the study.

V was cut by 1 base and J by 1 base, with 8 bases left in between. Germline loops: CDR1 LGHDT, CDR2 YNNKEL (reference sequence). The CDR3 runs to 15 residues. Comment on this clonotype: Its matching antigen is unknown.

CD8+ and CD4+ blood T cells underwent TCR beta sequencing. Relapsing-remitting disease, either stable or active, was present in the treatment-naive patients who were the multiple sclerosis controls. An amount of RNA that ranged from roughly 0.45 to 1 ug was reverse transcribed with random hexamers. TCRdb reanalysed the immunoSEQ multiplex PCR reads using MiXCR and keeps one entry per CDR3 protein. The data contain some 170,000 distinct CDR3 sequences, approximately 94% of them seen just once; the ten biggest clones take up roughly 0.1%. The sequenced sample consisted of CD4+ T cells from PBMCs. V is TRBV3-1 and J is TRBJ2-1, with D uncertain. The receptor was isolated from a human donor with multiple sclerosis. The CDR3 sequence: CASSQGPQSYNEQFF. As DNA, the CDR3 is TGTGCCAGCAGCCAAGGGCCCCAATCCTACAATGAGCAGTTCTTC.